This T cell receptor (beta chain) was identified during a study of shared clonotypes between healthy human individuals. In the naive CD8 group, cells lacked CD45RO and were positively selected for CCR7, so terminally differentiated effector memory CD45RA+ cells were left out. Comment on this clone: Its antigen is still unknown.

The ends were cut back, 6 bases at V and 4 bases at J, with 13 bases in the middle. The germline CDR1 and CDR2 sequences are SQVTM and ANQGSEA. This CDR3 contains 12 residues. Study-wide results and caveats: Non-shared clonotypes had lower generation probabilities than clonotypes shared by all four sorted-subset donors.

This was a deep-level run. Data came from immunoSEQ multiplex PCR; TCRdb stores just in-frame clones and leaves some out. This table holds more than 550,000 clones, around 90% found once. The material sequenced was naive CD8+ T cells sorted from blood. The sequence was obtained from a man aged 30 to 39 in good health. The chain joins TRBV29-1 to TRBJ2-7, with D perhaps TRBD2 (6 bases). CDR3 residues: CSVLTSGYEQYF. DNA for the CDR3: TGCAGCGTCCTGACTAGTGGTTACGAGCAGTACTTC.